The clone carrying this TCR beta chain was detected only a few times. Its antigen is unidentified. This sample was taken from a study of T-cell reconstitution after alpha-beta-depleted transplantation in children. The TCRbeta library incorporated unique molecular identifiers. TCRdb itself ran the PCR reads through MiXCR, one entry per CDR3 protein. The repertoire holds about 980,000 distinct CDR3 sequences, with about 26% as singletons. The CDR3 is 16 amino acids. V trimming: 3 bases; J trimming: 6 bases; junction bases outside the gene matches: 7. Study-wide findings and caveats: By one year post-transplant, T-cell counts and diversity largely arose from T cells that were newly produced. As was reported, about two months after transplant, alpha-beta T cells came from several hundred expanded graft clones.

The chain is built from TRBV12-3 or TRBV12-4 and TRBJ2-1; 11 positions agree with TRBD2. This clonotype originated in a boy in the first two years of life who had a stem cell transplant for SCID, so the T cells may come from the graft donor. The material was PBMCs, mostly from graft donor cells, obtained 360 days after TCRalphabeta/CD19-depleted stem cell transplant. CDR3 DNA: TGTGCCAGCAGTTTGAGCCCGGGACTAGCGGCCAATGAGCAGTTCTTC. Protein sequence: CASSLSPGLAANEQFF.